These T cell receptor beta chains were read from a single sample in a study of cytomegalovirus exposure and HLA in healthy donors. Using immunoSEQ multiplex PCR, the repertoire was profiled, and TCRdb retains in-frame clones only, with some absent. Of about 120,000 clones listed, 78% are singletons. The sample taken for sequencing was PBMCs. The receptor set was obtained from a man aged 25 to 40 in good health and CMV-seropositive. The CDR3 runs from the conserved cysteine through the conserved F or W. The D gene is left open where the match is weak. A row's size may be missing; if present it is once, few, many or a size class.

d_call: -; clone_size: few; j_call: TRBJ2-3; v_call: TRBV7-9; cdr3_nt: TGTGCCAGCAGGGGGGAGGACCCTCCGGATACGCAGTATTTT; cdr3_aa: CASRGEDPPDTQYF
d_call: TRBD1; clone_size: once; j_call: TRBJ1-5; v_call: TRBV27; cdr3_nt: TGTGCCAGCCCGAGGGCAGGGGGTTTCTTTCAGCCCCAGCATTTT; cdr3_aa: CASPRAGGFFQPQHF
d_call: TRBD1; clone_size: -; j_call: TRBJ1-2; v_call: TRBV15; cdr3_nt: TGTGCCACCAGCAGAGGCCCCAGGGGGATTGATTGGTCTATTACCTTC; cdr3_aa: CATSRGPRGIDWSITF
d_call: -; clone_size: few; j_call: TRBJ1-2; v_call: TRBV11-2; cdr3_nt: TGTGCCAGCAGCCTAAGCGGGGACTATGGCTACACCTTC; cdr3_aa: CASSLSGDYGYTF
d_call: TRBD1; clone_size: once; j_call: TRBJ2-1; v_call: TRBV25-1; cdr3_nt: TGTGCCAGCAGTGAAAATACCGGGACAGGGGGTGAGCAGTTCTTC; cdr3_aa: CASSENTGTGGEQFF
d_call: -; clone_size: few; j_call: TRBJ2-3; v_call: TRBV7-3; cdr3_nt: TGTGCCAGCAGTTCAGGACAAGGCACAGATACGCAGTATTTT; cdr3_aa: CASSSGQGTDTQYF
d_call: TRBD2; clone_size: -; j_call: TRBJ2-7; v_call: TRBV5-1; cdr3_nt: TGCGCCAGCAGTTTTTCGGCTAGCGGCTCCTACGAGCAGTACTTC; cdr3_aa: CASSFSASGSYEQYF
d_call: TRBD1; clone_size: -; j_call: TRBJ1-1; v_call: TRBV10-3; cdr3_nt: TGTGCCATCACTATAGACAGGGGGAACACTGAAGCTTTCTTT; cdr3_aa: CAITIDRGNTEAFF
d_call: -; clone_size: -; j_call: TRBJ2-3; v_call: TRBV4-1; cdr3_nt: TGCGCCAGCAGCCAAGAGGGAGGCGGGCAGAACGCAGATACGCAGTATTTT; cdr3_aa: CASSQEGGGQNADTQYF
d_call: TRBD1; clone_size: few; j_call: TRBJ1-4; v_call: TRBV25-1; cdr3_nt: TGTGCCAGCAGTGATCCATCAGGGGGAAGAGGTGAAAAACTGTTTTTT; cdr3_aa: CASSDPSGGRGEKLFF
d_call: -; clone_size: -; j_call: TRBJ2-3; v_call: TRBV7-2; cdr3_nt: TGTGCCAGCAGCCCAGGGGGCACAGATACGCAGTATTTT; cdr3_aa: CASSPGGTDTQYF
d_call: -; clone_size: -; j_call: TRBJ2-7; v_call: TRBV14; cdr3_nt: TGTGCCAGCAGCCAAGAGGCACAGCCAATATCCTACGAGCAGTACTTC; cdr3_aa: CASSQEAQPISYEQYF
d_call: TRBD1; clone_size: -; j_call: TRBJ1-5; v_call: TRBV2; cdr3_nt: TGTGCCAGCCAGGGGGCCAATCAGCCCCAGCATTTT; cdr3_aa: CASQGANQPQHF
d_call: TRBD1; clone_size: -; j_call: TRBJ2-3; v_call: TRBV7-2; cdr3_nt: TGTGCCAGCAGCTTAGGAGTTACGGACAGGGATAAGTATTTT; cdr3_aa: CASSLGVTDRDKYF
d_call: TRBD2; clone_size: -; j_call: TRBJ2-2; v_call: TRBV30; cdr3_nt: TGTGCCTGGAAACCGGGACTAGCGGTACGGAACACCGGGGAGCTGTTTTTT; cdr3_aa: CAWKPGLAVRNTGELFF
d_call: TRBD2; clone_size: -; j_call: TRBJ2-7; v_call: TRBV4-1; cdr3_nt: TGCGCCAGCAGCCCCGGGACTAGCTCCGCCTACGAGCAGTACTTC; cdr3_aa: CASSPGTSSAYEQYF
d_call: -; clone_size: -; j_call: TRBJ2-3; v_call: TRBV5-5; cdr3_nt: TGTGCCAGCAGCTTTCGGTCAGATACGCAGTATTTT; cdr3_aa: CASSFRSDTQYF
d_call: -; clone_size: once; j_call: TRBJ1-5; v_call: TRBV4-1; cdr3_nt: TGCGCCAGCAAGCGTGTGCAGGGCAGCAATCAGCCCCAGCATTTT; cdr3_aa: CASKRVQGSNQPQHF
d_call: TRBD2; clone_size: -; j_call: TRBJ2-3; v_call: TRBV13; cdr3_nt: TGTGCCAGCAGCTGGGGGACTAGCGGGACCGATACGCAGTATTTT; cdr3_aa: CASSWGTSGTDTQYF
d_call: TRBD1; clone_size: -; j_call: TRBJ2-2; v_call: TRBV9; cdr3_nt: TGTGCCAGCAGCGCGTTCGGGACAGCGAACACCGGGGAGCTGTTTTTT; cdr3_aa: CASSAFGTANTGELFF
d_call: TRBD2; clone_size: -; j_call: TRBJ2-1; v_call: TRBV9; cdr3_nt: TGTGCCAGCAGCGTTCTGGGACTAGCGGGAGTGCATGAGCAGTTCTTC; cdr3_aa: CASSVLGLAGVHEQFF
d_call: -; clone_size: -; j_call: TRBJ1-5; v_call: TRBV4-1; cdr3_nt: TGCGCCAGCAGCCTCCTCCCTAGCAATCAGCCCCAGCATTTT; cdr3_aa: CASSLLPSNQPQHF
d_call: -; clone_size: -; j_call: TRBJ2-5; v_call: TRBV4-3; cdr3_nt: TGCGCCAGCAGCCAATCTTCAGGGTCATCGGGGACCCAGTACTTC; cdr3_aa: CASSQSSGSSGTQYF
d_call: -; clone_size: -; j_call: TRBJ1-1; v_call: TRBV30; cdr3_nt: TGTGCCTGGAGTGCGGGTTTAGAAGCTTTCTTT; cdr3_aa: CAWSAGLEAFF
d_call: TRBD1; clone_size: -; j_call: TRBJ1-5; v_call: TRBV28; cdr3_nt: TGTGCCAGCAGTCCCGGGACAGGGAATTTGCAGCCCCAGCATTTT; cdr3_aa: CASSPGTGNLQPQHF
d_call: TRBD2; clone_size: -; j_call: TRBJ2-1; v_call: TRBV11-2; cdr3_nt: TGTGCCAGCAGCCCCGGACTAGCCAATGAGCAGTTCTTC; cdr3_aa: CASSPGLANEQFF
d_call: -; clone_size: -; j_call: TRBJ2-7; v_call: TRBV18; cdr3_nt: TGTGCCAGCTCACCAAACGGGGGGCCCGAGTACTTC; cdr3_aa: CASSPNGGPEYF
d_call: -; clone_size: medium-sized; j_call: TRBJ1-2; v_call: TRBV13; cdr3_nt: TGTGCCAGCAGCCCTTCAGGCGGGTCAGTGTATGGCTACACCTTC; cdr3_aa: CASSPSGGSVYGYTF
d_call: TRBD2; clone_size: -; j_call: TRBJ2-7; v_call: TRBV27; cdr3_nt: TGTGCCAGCAGCTCTAGCGGAGGGTCCTACGAGCAGTACTTC; cdr3_aa: CASSSSGGSYEQYF
d_call: TRBD2; clone_size: -; j_call: TRBJ2-3; v_call: TRBV9; cdr3_nt: TGTGCCAGCAGCCCCCGGACTAGCGGGATGAAAGATACGCAGTATTTT; cdr3_aa: CASSPRTSGMKDTQYF
d_call: TRBD1; clone_size: -; j_call: TRBJ1-2; v_call: TRBV7-2; cdr3_nt: TGTGCCAGCAGCACGACAGGGTATATCTATGGCTACACCTTC; cdr3_aa: CASSTTGYIYGYTF
d_call: -; clone_size: -; j_call: TRBJ2-2; v_call: TRBV10-3; cdr3_nt: TGTGCCATCAGTGATAGCGCCGGGGAGCTGTTTTTT; cdr3_aa: CAISDSAGELFF
d_call: -; clone_size: once; j_call: TRBJ1-5; v_call: TRBV7-9; cdr3_nt: TGTGCCAGCAGCCTAACCCCGGGAGGGTCGGGCAATCAGCCCCAGCATTTT; cdr3_aa: CASSLTPGGSGNQPQHF
d_call: TRBD2; clone_size: few; j_call: TRBJ2-7; v_call: TRBV15; cdr3_nt: TGTGCCACCAGCGGCTGGAGCGGGAGCTCCTACGAGCAGTACTTC; cdr3_aa: CATSGWSGSSYEQYF
d_call: TRBD1; clone_size: few; j_call: TRBJ1-1; v_call: TRBV5-1; cdr3_nt: TGCGCCAGCAGCTTGTGGACAGGGGGGGGGAGAAACACTGAAGCTTTCTTT; cdr3_aa: CASSLWTGGGRNTEAFF
d_call: TRBD2; clone_size: few; j_call: TRBJ2-1; v_call: TRBV2; cdr3_nt: TGTGCCAGCACCTCAGGGAGCGGGAAGCAGTTCTTC; cdr3_aa: CASTSGSGKQFF
d_call: -; clone_size: -; j_call: TRBJ2-1; v_call: TRBV4-3; cdr3_nt: TGCGCCAGCAGCCAAGAAAGAGCGCGGTGGATTTCTGAGCAGTTCTTC; cdr3_aa: CASSQERARWISEQFF
d_call: -; clone_size: -; j_call: TRBJ1-2; v_call: TRBV6-1; cdr3_nt: TGTGCCAGCAGTGTTGGCAGGTGGATGACTGGCTACACCTTC; cdr3_aa: CASSVGRWMTGYTF
d_call: TRBD2; clone_size: -; j_call: TRBJ2-3; v_call: TRBV2; cdr3_nt: TGTGCCAGCACCCCAACTAGCGGGAGGACAGATACGCAGTATTTT; cdr3_aa: CASTPTSGRTDTQYF
d_call: -; clone_size: -; j_call: TRBJ2-3; v_call: TRBV28; cdr3_nt: TGTGCCAGCAGTTCTCCGACTTTCACAGATACGCAGTATTTT; cdr3_aa: CASSSPTFTDTQYF
d_call: TRBD2; clone_size: -; j_call: TRBJ2-3; v_call: TRBV4-3; cdr3_nt: TGCGCCAGCAGCCAGCGACTAGCGGGAGGATGGGGCACAGATACGCAGTATTTT; cdr3_aa: CASSQRLAGGWGTDTQYF
d_call: -; clone_size: -; j_call: TRBJ1-5; v_call: TRBV30; cdr3_nt: TGTGCCTGGAGTGTACTGTCGGGAAGCGGAAATCAGCCCCAGCATTTT; cdr3_aa: CAWSVLSGSGNQPQHF
d_call: -; clone_size: -; j_call: TRBJ2-5; v_call: TRBV13; cdr3_nt: TGTGCCAGCAGCTTAGCGGGAGAGACCCAGTACTTC; cdr3_aa: CASSLAGETQYF